This T cell receptor (beta chain) was found in a study of shared clonotypes between healthy human individuals. Sequencing used immunoSEQ multiplex PCR; TCRdb keeps in-frame clones, though not all of them. The table includes under 2,500,000 clones, about 94% detected once. Partitioning of CD4+ cells yielded a CD45RA+ naive subset and a CD45RA-negative memory subset. The table lists this clone with a count of one. Trimming removed 3 bases from V and 2 bases from J; junction bases left unmatched: 6. This CDR3 comprises 16 residues. From germline, CDR1 is LGHNT and CDR2 FRNRAP. The receptor was isolated from a man younger than 35 in good health. The genes are TRBV12-5 and TRBJ2-1; 8 positions match TRBD2. The sequencing input was naive CD4+ T cells sorted from blood. Subset given: CD45RA+ positively selected. The CDR3 nucleotides are TGTGCTAGTGGTTTTGGGGCGGGGGGCCCCTACAATGAGCAGTTCTTC. This gives the protein CASGFGAGGPYNEQFF.